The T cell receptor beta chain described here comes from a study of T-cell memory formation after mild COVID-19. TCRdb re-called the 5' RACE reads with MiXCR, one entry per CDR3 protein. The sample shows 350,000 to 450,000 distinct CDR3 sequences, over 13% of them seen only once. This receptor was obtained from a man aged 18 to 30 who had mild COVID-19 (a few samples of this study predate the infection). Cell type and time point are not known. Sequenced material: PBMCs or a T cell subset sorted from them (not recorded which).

The CDR3 sequence: CASSSERQGAMAQYF. In nucleotides, the CDR3 is TGCGCCAGCAGCTCGGAGCGGCAGGGGGCCATGGCCCAGTACTTC. This chain joins TRBV5-1 and TRBJ2-5, with 8 bases identical to TRBD1. The CDR3 sequence is 15 residues long. V shed 3 bases and J 9 bases; nucleotides not matched to a gene: 13. Germline lookup yields CDR1 SGHRS and CDR2 YFSETQ.